The rows below give T cell receptor beta chains drawn from one sample of a study of blood T cell repertoires in COVID-19. The protocol was immunoSEQ multiplex PCR, while the TCRdb copy is restricted to in-frame clones and leaves out a portion. The table includes 200,000 to 300,000 clones, approximately 90% detected once. The sample comprised peripheral blood. The source of these receptors is a middle-aged woman with acute or convalescent COVID-19. The CDR3 runs from the conserved cysteine through the conserved F or W. D genes are given only for firm matches. The size of a clone is reported for some rows only, either as once, few or many, or as a class for expanded clones.

TRBV11-2	.	.	TRBJ1-4	15	TGTGCCAGCAGCTTAGAATACACGAACAATGAAAAACTGTTTTTT	CASSLEYTNNEKLFF
TRBV10-2	.	.	TRBJ1-1	14	TGCGCCAGCAGTGAAATAGCAGGGTCTACTGAAGCTTTCTTT	CASSEIAGSTEAFF
TRBV30	.	TRBD2	TRBJ2-5	15	TGTGCCTGGAGTGGGCGCGGGGGGGGGCAAGAGACCCAGTACTTC	CAWSGRGGGQETQYF
TRBV5-8	.	.	TRBJ1-2	15	TGTGCCAGCAGCTTGGCCGAGGGGGTGTTGTCTGGCTACACCTTC	CASSLAEGVLSGYTF
TRBV4-2	.	.	TRBJ1-2	17	TGTGCCAGCAGCCAAGCCCTCGGCAGGACATCACTCTGGGGCTACACCTTC	CASSQALGRTSLWGYTF
TRBV7-8	.	TRBD2	TRBJ2-3	15	TGTGCCAGCAGCCCTAGCGGTTCTAGCACAGATACGCAGTATTTT	CASSPSGSSTDTQYF
TRBV11-1	.	TRBD1	TRBJ1-1	13	TGTGCCAGCAGCCAGGACAGGGGAACTGAAGCTTTCTTT	CASSQDRGTEAFF
TRBV2	once	.	TRBJ1-1	15	TGTGCCACGATTTTTGGACAGTCAACGAACACTGAAGCTTTCTTT	CATIFGQSTNTEAFF
TRBV6-5	.	TRBD1	TRBJ2-1	15	TGTGCCAGCAGCCAATCCGGGACAGGGTTGGATGAGCAGTTCTTC	CASSQSGTGLDEQFF
TRBV30	.	.	TRBJ1-6	14	TGTGCCTGGAGTGTACAGGTGGGGAATTCACCCCTCCACTTT	CAWSVQVGNSPLHF
TRBV5-6	.	.	TRBJ1-1	14	TGTGCCAGCAGCGCACTACAGGCTGGCACTGAAGCTTTCTTT	CASSALQAGTEAFF
TRBV2	.	TRBD2	TRBJ2-1	15	TGTGCCAGCAGTGTGTCAGCGGGGGCAAACAATGAGCAGTTCTTC	CASSVSAGANNEQFF
TRBV12-5	.	.	TRBJ1-2	13	TGTGCTAGTGGTGTCGGGACACTCGATGGCTACACCTTC	CASGVGTLDGYTF
TRBV30	once	.	TRBJ1-6	14	TGTGCCTGGAGTCCGGGACGGGAGAATTCACCCCTCCACTTT	CAWSPGRENSPLHF
TRBV3-1/TRBV3-2	.	.	TRBJ1-2	14	TGTGCCAGCAGCCGAGATGGGGGCGAACAGGGCTACACCTTC	CASSRDGGEQGYTF
TRBV25-1	.	TRBD1	TRBJ1-1	15	TGTGCCAGCAGTAGTGGAGGGACAGGAAACACTGAAGCTTTCTTT	CASSSGGTGNTEAFF
TRBV5-5	.	TRBD1	TRBJ2-2	15	TGTGCCAGCAGCTTTGACAGGGGAGTAGCCGGGGAGCTGTTTTTT	CASSFDRGVAGELFF
TRBV6-5	.	.	TRBJ1-5	15	TGTGCCAGCAGTCCTCAGGGGAATAGCAATCAGCCCCAGCATTTT	CASSPQGNSNQPQHF
TRBV30	.	TRBD1	TRBJ1-1	17	TGTGCCTGGAGTGTCCGCGGGACAGCTAATATGAACACTGAAGCTTTCTTT	CAWSVRGTANMNTEAFF
TRBV30	.	TRBD1	TRBJ1-5	13	TGTGCCTGGAGTGGACAGGGACAACAGCCCCAGCATTTT	CAWSGQGQQPQHF
TRBV18	.	TRBD1	TRBJ2-1	15	TGTGCCAGCTCACCAATGGACAGGGTGAACAATGAGCAGTTCTTC	CASSPMDRVNNEQFF
TRBV10-2	.	.	TRBJ1-2	13	TGCGCCAGCAGTGAGTCGAATCGGTATGGCTACACCTTC	CASSESNRYGYTF
TRBV4-1	.	TRBD1	TRBJ1-2	14	TGCGCCAGCAGCCCCTCCGTGACAGGGGGTGGCTACACCTTC	CASSPSVTGGGYTF
TRBV20-1	.	.	TRBJ1-5	13	TGCAGTGCTAGTTCGACGGCCCAGGGGCCCCAGCATTTT	CSASSTAQGPQHF
TRBV7-2	.	.	TRBJ1-5	15	TGTGCCAGCAGCTTTGACGGGACACGAAATCAGCCCCAGCATTTT	CASSFDGTRNQPQHF
TRBV27	.	TRBD1	TRBJ1-2	14	TGTGCCAGCAGTACCGGACAGGGGGCGCTTGGCTACACCTTC	CASSTGQGALGYTF
TRBV6-2/TRBV6-3	once	.	TRBJ1-2	12	TGTGCCAGCAGTTCCTACAGGGACGGCTACACCTTC	CASSSYRDGYTF
TRBV6-6	.	TRBD1	TRBJ1-2	15	TGTGCCAGCAGTTACGGGACAGGGGCTAACTATGGCTACACCTTC	CASSYGTGANYGYTF
TRBV6-5	.	.	TRBJ1-2	14	.	CASSTSTGRNGYTF
TRBV5-1	.	.	TRBJ1-1	13	TGCGCCAGCAGCGCTTTTAAAACAGGGAAGGCTTTCTTT	CASSAFKTGKAFF
TRBV6-5	.	.	TRBJ1-2	14	TGTGCCAGCAGGGGGGACACCGCCTCCTATGGCTACACCTTC	CASRGDTASYGYTF
TRBV29-1	.	TRBD2	TRBJ2-1	13	TGCAGCGTTGAAGGGACTAGCTCCGGTGAGCAGTTCTTC	CSVEGTSSGEQFF
TRBV12-3/TRBV12-4	.	.	TRBJ1-6	13	TGTGCCAGCCCAGGGGTTCTGAATTCACCCCTCCACTTT	CASPGVLNSPLHF
TRBV3-1/TRBV3-2	.	.	TRBJ2-5	14	TGTGCCAGCAGCCAGATGTTTAGCCGAGAGACCCAGTACTTC	CASSQMFSRETQYF
TRBV19	.	.	TRBJ1-1	17	TGTGCCAGTATTAGTCCCGGTCCGGGGTACAGAAGCACTGAAGCTTTCTTT	CASISPGPGYRSTEAFF
TRBV7-9	.	TRBD1	TRBJ1-1	15	TGTGCCAGCAGCCTCCAGACAGGGTTTCACACTGAAGCTTTCTTT	CASSLQTGFHTEAFF
TRBV18	once	.	TRBJ2-3	14	TGTGCCAGCTCACCACGGACTGTCCTCGATACGCAGTATTTT	CASSPRTVLDTQYF
TRBV7-3	.	TRBD1	TRBJ1-1	14	TGTGCCAGCAGCTTAAATGGCAGGGGGACTGAAGCTTTCTTT	CASSLNGRGTEAFF
TRBV25-1	.	.	TRBJ1-2	12	TGTGCCAGCAATTTCGACAGCTATGGCTACACCTTC	CASNFDSYGYTF
TRBV5-4	.	TRBD1	TRBJ2-4	14	TGTGCCAGCAGTCTGAGGACAGGGTTCGACATTCAGTACTTC	CASSLRTGFDIQYF
TRBV18	.	.	TRBJ1-3	16	TGTGCCAGCTCACTCACGAGTAGACTGACCGGAAACACCATATATTTT	CASSLTSRLTGNTIYF
TRBV29-1	.	.	TRBJ1-3	14	TGCAGCGTTGTTCTGGACAGCTCTGGAAACACCATATATTTT	CSVVLDSSGNTIYF
TRBV30	.	.	TRBJ1-1	13	TGTGCCTGGAGTCGACCACTCCCAGGTGAAGCTTTCTTT	CAWSRPLPGEAFF
TRBV5-4	.	.	TRBJ2-3	16	TGTGCCAGCAGCTTTGCAGGGTTACTCAACACAGATACGCAGTATTTT	CASSFAGLLNTDTQYF
TRBV2	once	.	TRBJ2-2	11	TGTGCCAGCACCATCACCGGGGAGCTGTTTTTT	CASTITGELFF
TRBV20-1	.	.	TRBJ1-1	14	TGCAGTGCTAGTCTGGGGGGGGCGAACACTGAAGCTTTCTTT	CSASLGGANTEAFF
TRBV28	once	TRBD1	TRBJ1-2	14	TGTGCCAGCACCCCCGGGAGGGGGCAATATGGCTACACCTTC	CASTPGRGQYGYTF
TRBV7-9	.	.	TRBJ1-1	15	TGTGCCAGCAGCCGCACCGGGGGGGTGGACACTGAAGCTTTCTTT	CASSRTGGVDTEAFF
TRBV19	.	.	TRBJ1-2	12	TGTGCCAGTAGTACTCCAGGGCATGGCTACACCTTC	CASSTPGHGYTF
TRBV10-2	.	TRBD1	TRBJ1-5	15	TGCGCCAGCAGTGACCCCGGGACAGGGGTTCAGCCCCAGCATTTT	CASSDPGTGVQPQHF
TRBV24-1	.	.	TRBJ1-2	12	TGTGCCACCAGTCAGGGGAACTATGGCTACACCTTC	CATSQGNYGYTF
TRBV10-1	.	.	TRBJ2-1	12	TGCGCCAGCAGTGATAGGGGTCGTGAGCAGTTCTTC	CASSDRGREQFF
TRBV30	.	TRBD2	TRBJ2-3	13	TGTGCCTTACAGTCGGGGGGTACAGATACGCAGTATTTT	CALQSGGTDTQYF